These 22 T cell receptor beta chains share one sample of origin, sequenced in a study of blood T cell repertoires in COVID-19. TCRdb keeps only in-frame clones here, not all; method: immunoSEQ multiplex PCR. The table lists around 300,000 clones, approximately 89% of them singletons, with 1.5% to 2% in the top ten. What was sequenced was peripheral blood. The receptor set was obtained from a woman aged 30 to 39 with COVID-19, enrolled during active disease.

The rearrangement links TRBV15 to TRBJ2-1; D might be TRBD2 (6 bases). The CDR3 loop spans 16 amino acids. The V end lost 0 bases, the J end lost 2 bases, and 11 bases lay between the germline ends. Germline values: CDR1 LNHNV, CDR2 YYDKDF (reference sequence). This CDR3 is CATSRDLGGAYNEQFF. CDR3 sequence (DNA): TGTGCCACCAGCAGAGATTTGGGAGGTGCCTACAATGAGCAGTTCTTC.

The chain couples TRBV6-6 to TRBJ1-6, with D perhaps TRBD1 (5 bases). CDR3 length: 15 amino acids. V was clipped by 5 bases and J by 9 bases, with 17 bases between them. Looked up from germline, CDR1 is MNHNY and CDR2 is SVGAGI (reference sequence). The CDR3 nucleotides are TGTGCCAGCAGTACTCCGAGCAGGGCAGCTTCACCCCTCCACTTT. Translated: CASSTPSRAASPLHF.

This chain links TRBV24-1 with TRBJ2-1, with a possible D match to TRBD1 (5 bases). CDR1 is KGHDR and CDR2 is SFDVKD in the germline V gene. The length of the CDR3 is 13 residues. Trimming removed 5 bases at V and 8 bases at J, with 12 bases between. The CDR3 DNA reads TGTGCCACCAGTGGGACCGTAGGGGATGAGCAGTTCTTC. Translation gives CATSGTVGDEQFF.

This chain connects TRBV5-4 to TRBJ1-1; TRBD1 matches at 11 bases. CDR3 size: 14 residues. Trimming took 4 bases from V and 7 from J; bases not matched to a gene: 6. From germline, CDR1 is SGHNT and CDR2 YYREEE (reference sequence). CDR3 coding DNA: TGTGCCAGCAGCACCTGGACAGGGGGCGGTGAAGCTTTCTTT. It is translated as CASSTWTGGGEAFF.

A few counts support this clone. The chain combines TRBV3-1 (or the pseudogene TRBV3-2) with TRBJ1-1, with 8 positions matching TRBD1. Trimming took 4 bases from V and 1 from J; bases not matched to a gene: 2. Germline assignment: CDR1 LGHDT and CDR2 YNNKEL (reference sequence). The CDR3 contains 14 residues. CDR3 nucleotides: TGTGCCAGCAGCCTTGGGACAGGGAACACTGAAGCTTTCTTT. Its protein product is CASSLGTGNTEAFF.

DNA for the CDR3: TGCAGCACCCGGGACAGCTCTTTGTATGGCTACACCTTC. It is translated as CSTRDSSLYGYTF. The V and J genes are TRBV29-1 and TRBJ1-2; 7 bases map to TRBD1. The trim removed 8 bases at V and 5 bases at J, leaving 11 bases unmatched. The CDR3 is 13 residues long. Looked up from germline, CDR1 is SQVTM and CDR2 is ANQGSEA.

V gene TRBV19 combines with J gene TRBJ2-7, with TRBD2 identical over 9 bases. Germline CDR1 and CDR2: LNHDA and SQIVND (reference sequence). Unmatched junction bases numbered 5, after V lost 4 bases and J lost 4 bases. The CDR3 sequence is 14 residues long. DNA for the CDR3: TGTGCCAGTAGTAGTGGTAGCGGGGGTTACGAGCAGTACTTC. This encodes CASSSGSGGYEQYF.

The chain's CDR3 is CASSESRGRGAQNIQYF. The CDR3 DNA sequence: TGTGCCAGCAGTGAATCCCGGGGCAGGGGGGCCCAAAACATTCAGTACTTC. This sequence joins TRBV25-1 and TRBJ2-4; possible D gene TRBD1, 7 bases. Germline CDR1 MGHDK, CDR2 SYGVNS. The CDR3 has 17 amino acids. Trimming removed 1 base at V and 5 bases at J, with 18 bases between.

V usage is TRBV2 and J usage is TRBJ2-2; 10 bases match TRBD2. Germline-derived CDR1 and CDR2 are SNHLY and FYNNEI. Unmatched junction bases numbered 13, after V lost 5 bases and J lost 4 bases. There are 18 residues in the CDR3. The CDR3 nucleotides read TGTGCCAGCAGTTCGCAAAATCCCGAGCGGGGGGGCACCGGGGAGCTGTTTTTT. Residues: CASSSQNPERGGTGELFF.

This clone was seen just once. This rearrangement joins TRBV2 to TRBJ2-3, with 12 positions matching TRBD2. Germline CDR1 reads SNHLY; CDR2 reads FYNNEI. The CDR3 has 16 amino acids. V lost 7 bases to trimming and J lost 5 bases; unmatched junction nucleotides: 10. CDR3 sequence (DNA): TGTGCCAGCACCAGACTAGCGGGGGTTGGTGGAGATACGCAGTATTTT. As protein: CASTRLAGVGGDTQYF.

V usage is TRBV28 and J usage is TRBJ2-5; D not resolved. Deletions cut 4 bases from V and 4 bases from J, with 4 bases between. This CDR3 region has 11 residues. The germline gives CDR1 MDHEN, CDR2 SYDVKM. For the CDR3, the DNA is TGTGCCAGCAGTTCCCTAGAGACCCAGTACTTC. It codes for CASSSLETQYF.

The chain links TRBV5-4 to TRBJ2-1; 8 bases align to TRBD1. Germline CDR1 reads SGHNT; CDR2 reads YYREEE (reference sequence). The V gene end was trimmed by 6 bases and the J gene end by 6 bases; junction bases not matched to a gene: 2. The CDR3 is 12 residues long. CDR3 nucleotides: TGTGCCAGCACAGGGGGCTCCAATGAGCAGTTCTTC. Its translation: CASTGGSNEQFF.

V usage is TRBV27 and J usage is TRBJ1-6; TRBD1 matches 9 bases. V lost 3 bases and J lost 9; bases outside the gene matches: 9. CDR3 length: 16 amino acids. Per germline, CDR1 MNHEY and CDR2 SMNVEV (reference sequence). CDR3 nucleotides: TGTGCCAGCAGTTTGCGGGGGACAGGGTGGGTTTCACCCCTCCACTTT. It translates to CASSLRGTGWVSPLHF.

This rearrangement joins TRBV7-2 to TRBJ2-5; TRBD2 might be the D (6 bases). This CDR3 contains 16 residues. Germline CDR1 reads SGHTA; CDR2 reads FQGNSA. V was trimmed by 6 bases and J by 3 bases, leaving 20 bases between them. The CDR3 region is CASRRTGETSKETQYF. The CDR3 DNA reads TGTGCCAGCAGACGAACGGGGGAGACGAGTAAAGAGACCCAGTACTTC.

The rearrangement links TRBV5-5 to TRBJ2-5; 8 bases fit TRBD1. Germline CDR1 and CDR2: SGHKS and YYEKEE (reference sequence). There are 14 residues in the CDR3. V trimming: 4 bases; J trimming: 4 bases; junction bases outside the gene matches: 6. The CDR3 here is CASSRGQGPETQYF. CDR3 DNA: TGTGCCAGCAGCCGAGGACAGGGTCCAGAGACCCAGTACTTC.

This chain joins TRBV3-1 (or the pseudogene TRBV3-2) and TRBJ2-3; 8 nucleotides match TRBD2. This CDR3 is 18 amino acids long. The germline V gene encodes CDR1 LGHDT and CDR2 YNNKEL (reference sequence). The trim removed 3 bases at V and 4 bases at J, leaving 15 bases unmatched. The CDR3 bases are TGTGCCAGCAGCCATGGGTTTGCCGGGGGGGCTATCGCAGATACGCAGTATTTT. Its protein product is CASSHGFAGGAIADTQYF.

The rearrangement uses TRBV6-2 or TRBV6-3 and TRBJ1-2; tentative D call: TRBD1 (5 bases). CDR1 and CDR2 (germline): MNHEY, SVGEGT. V was cut by 0 bases and J by 8 bases, with 19 bases left in between. The CDR3 runs to 16 residues. In DNA, the CDR3 is TGTGCCAGCAGTTACTCCGGCTTCATAGGGGCTGGCGGCTACACCTTC. Amino acid sequence: CASSYSGFIGAGGYTF.

The chain recombines TRBV3-1 (or the pseudogene TRBV3-2) with TRBJ1-4; TRBD1 agrees at 9 bases. The CDR3 is made up of 14 amino acids. Trimming at V came to 4 bases and at J to 6 bases, leaving 3 bases not matched to a gene. Germline V CDR1 and CDR2: LGHDT, YNNKEL (reference sequence). The CDR3 sequence is CASSPRDRDEKLFF. The CDR3 region has the DNA TGTGCCAGCAGCCCCCGGGACAGGGATGAAAAACTGTTTTTT.

The chain joins TRBV5-1 to TRBJ2-7, with 8 bases matching TRBD1. There are 14 residues in the CDR3. V shed 0 bases, J shed 3 bases, and the junction held 2 bases outside the gene matches. CDR1 SGHRS and CDR2 YFSETQ come from the germline V gene. The DNA of the CDR3 is TGCGCCAGCAGCTTGGGACAGGGGATCTACGAGCAGTACTTC. Translated, it gives CASSLGQGIYEQYF.

The chain has TRBV7-8 and TRBJ2-5, with unresolved D. The germline V gene has CDR1 SGHVS and CDR2 FQNEAQ. V lost 6 bases and J lost 5, with 13 bases in between. The CDR3 consists of 13 residues. CDR3 loop: CASSRLVAETQYF. In DNA form, the CDR3 reads TGTGCCAGCAGTCGTCTAGTCGCGGAGACCCAGTACTTC.

The chain has TRBV6-5 and TRBJ1-4, with no clear D. Germline V gives CDR1 MNHEY, CDR2 SVGAGI. The CDR3 length is 10 residues. Trimming shortened V by 11 bases and J by 4 bases, and 5 bases separated the two germline ends. CDR3 amino acids: CASFNEKLFF. CDR3 nucleotide sequence: TGTGCCTCCTTTAATGAAAAACTGTTTTTT.

V gene TRBV5-1 combines with J gene TRBJ2-6; D perhaps matches TRBD1 (6 bases). The CDR3 spans 15 residues. V was trimmed by 2 bases and J by 2 bases, leaving 8 bases between them. Germline V gene data show CDR1 as SGHRS and CDR2 as YFSETQ. The CDR3 DNA follows: TGCGCCAGCAGCTTACCAGGGGCTGGGGCCAACGTCCTGACTTTC. This codes for CASSLPGAGANVLTF. Full variable domain (remainder filled in from reference TRBV5-1 and TRBJ2-6): KAGVTQTPRYLIKTRGQQVTLSCSPISGHRSVSWYQQTPGQGLQFLFEYFSETQRNKGNFPGRFSGRQFSNSRSEMNVSTLELGDSALYLCASSLPGAGANVLTFGAGSRLTVL.